This record concerns one T cell receptor beta chain sequence. This record comes from a study of cytomegalovirus exposure and HLA in healthy donors. Vbeta (60) and Jbeta (13) primers were used in the PCR. Assay: immunoSEQ multiplex PCR; the TCRdb copy retains only in-frame clones and omits some. The sample includes roughly 190,000 clones, around 87% seen only once; the top ten take about 1.7%. The source material was PBMCs. This clonotype originated in a woman between 18 and 29 years old in good health and CMV-seronegative.

This CDR3 reads CASSQGQGGYSNQPQHF. CDR3 in DNA: TGTGCCAGCAGCCAAGGACAGGGGGGTTATAGCAATCAGCCCCAGCATTTT. The rearrangement uses TRBV4-2 and TRBJ1-5, with 9 bases matching TRBD1. The CDR3 covers 17 residues. The V gene end was trimmed by 1 base and the J gene end by 0 bases; junction bases not matched to a gene: 4. Germline V gene data show CDR1 as LGHNA and CDR2 as YNFKEQ.